This T cell receptor beta chain was sequenced during a study of blood T cell repertoires in COVID-19 (dated by TCRdb to the early 2020s). General notes on the study: Collaborator samples came from the United States, Italy and Spain and covered acute and convalescent phases of COVID-19. The material from the prospective study consisted of cDNA or gDNA derived from T cells, B-cell-depleted T cells, or PBMCs. Subjects who had been exposed to COVID-19, were actively infected with it, or had recovered from it provided the deeply sampled blood TCRbeta repertoires that made up the dataset. A freely available public database, intended as a resource for researchers studying the immune response to SARS-CoV-2, is where the repertoires were released. The samples were drawn from the first 160 participants of the ongoing ImmuneRACE study and from over a thousand subjects provided by 6 global collaborators. A de-identified subject ID, COVID-19 status, age in years and sex were almost always included in the sample metadata. Where HLA class I and class II types were available, the types were taken from metadata supplied by the sample provider, not from assay-based typing. General findings and caveats noted by the study authors: The amount of clinical and demographic metadata varied by source and participant and was provided uncurated.

Taken from cysteine to phenylalanine, the CDR3 has 16 residues. The only DNA kept is the CDR3, 48 bases in frame from the first base. Reading the germline V gene gives CDR1 SGHAT and CDR2 FQNNGV. The junction shows trimming of 5 bases on V and 4 bases on J, and the gene matches do not reach 10 bases of it. The collaborating institutions used their own protocols to collect whole blood in K2EDTA tubes. For TCRbeta analysis, collaborators shipped samples as frozen whole blood, isolated PBMCs, or DNA extracted from either of those sample types. TCRbeta CDR3 regions were amplified from genomic DNA by means of the immunoSEQ Assay, a bias-controlled multiplex PCR. Under the source paper's analysis protocol: The number of nucleated cells in each sample was estimated by amplification of reference gene primers within the assay. Sequence reads were collapsed and filtered to measure the absolute abundance of every unique TCRbeta CDR3 rearrangement. For each sample, productive Simpson clonality was calculated by taking the square root of Simpson's diversity index across productive rearrangements. TCRdb took over this immuneACCESS table, retaining in-frame rearrangements with V and J assigned. Such tables are incomplete; in checked studies, under half of the missing clones stem from an unresolved V gene, and the remainder is unexplained. V and J calls plus clone size are reproduced from that table; the DNA served to infer D and trimming. For this sample there are tens of thousands of clones; around 84% appear just once. About 1.4% of the sample rests with the top ten.

Remarks on this clone: It has no known antigen specificity. No per-base quality is available; no much larger clone lies one base away.

The TCR comes from a man between 45 and 60 years old with acute or convalescent COVID-19. The sequence is built from TRBV11-2 and TRBJ2-5; 10 bases in between match TRBD2. Sequences were obtained from peripheral blood. CDR3 loop: CASSLISGGAGETQYF. The nucleotides read TGTGCCAGCAGCCTAATAAGCGGGGGGGCGGGAGAGACCCAGTACTTC.